This TCR beta chain originates from a study of control samples from healthy donors and cancer patients. CDR3 length equals 13 residues. Per germline, CDR1 SNHLY and CDR2 FYNNEI. V shed 7 bases and J shed 3 bases, with 13 bases lying between them. The repertoire was sequenced with immunoSEQ multiplex PCR; TCRdb's copy has only in-frame clones and lacks some. The sample shows more than 15,000 clones, about 88% of them seen only once. The genes are TRBV2 and TRBJ2-7; D is unresolved. The sequence came from an older woman with head and neck cancer. Sequenced material: PBMCs. The CDR3 protein is CASKGNRYYEQYF. The CDR3 nucleotides read TGTGCCAGCAAAGGGAACAGATACTACGAGCAGTACTTC.